Presented here are 15 T cell receptor beta chains from one specimen sequenced in a study of cytomegalovirus exposure and HLA in healthy donors. Primers: 60 Vbeta forward and 13 Jbeta reverse. Sequenced by immunoSEQ multiplex PCR; TCRdb stores in-frame clones only, minus some. The profile shows 100,000 to 150,000 clones, around 80% of them singletons. The sequenced material came from PBMCs. The receptors derive from a man aged 25-40 years in good health and CMV-seronegative.

V gene TRBV29-1 combines with J gene TRBJ2-1; D perhaps matches TRBD2 (6 bases). The CDR3 covers 13 residues. V was shortened by 8 bases and J by 4 bases, with 15 bases between the two germline ends. Germline V gene lookup returns CDR1 SQVTM and CDR2 ANQGSEA. The CDR3 nucleotides read TGCAGCACAGACCCCGGGGGATACAATGAGCAGTTCTTC. Translating gives CSTDPGGYNEQFF.

The genes are TRBV28 and TRBJ2-7; D may be TRBD1 (5 bases). The CDR3 totals 14 residues. V lost 3 bases, J lost 5 bases, and 14 bases lay in between. Germline V gene sequence: CDR1 MDHEN, CDR2 SYDVKM. The CDR3 protein is CASSFEQVSNEQYF. The CDR3, as DNA: TGTGCCAGCAGTTTTGAACAGGTATCCAACGAGCAGTACTTC.

V is TRBV7-2 and J is TRBJ2-4; 7 nucleotides agree with TRBD1. V was pared by 1 base and J by 0 bases, with 9 bases of the junction left unmatched. The CDR3 length is 18 residues. Per germline, CDR1 SGHTA and CDR2 FQGNSA. The CDR3 here is CASSLEGQPDLAKNIQYF. CDR3 nucleotide sequence: TGTGCCAGCAGCTTAGAGGGACAGCCTGACCTAGCCAAAAACATTCAGTACTTC.

DNA for the CDR3: TGTGCCAGCGGGGGGGGGCTCTACAATGAGCAGTTCTTC. Its protein is CASGGGLYNEQFF. V and J are TRBV6-5 and TRBJ2-1; D possibly corresponds to TRBD2 (7 bases). Germline V lookup: CDR1 MNHEY, CDR2 SVGAGI. The CDR3 loop spans 13 amino acids. V gave up 8 bases and J gave up 3 bases, with 11 bases separating them.

The chain recombines TRBV5-1 with TRBJ1-1, with 8 bases fitting TRBD1. J was trimmed by 5 bases and V by 3 bases; bases with no gene match: 6. Germline V lookup: CDR1 SGHRS, CDR2 YFSETQ. The CDR3 consists of 14 residues. The CDR3: CASSSGTGRTEAFF. In nucleotides, the CDR3 is TGCGCCAGCAGCTCCGGGACAGGACGAACTGAAGCTTTCTTT.

The V gene is TRBV6-6, the J gene TRBJ2-4, with D possibly TRBD1 on 6 matching bases. CDR3 length: 14 amino acids. V lost 4 bases and J lost 7, with 14 bases in between. Germline assignment: CDR1 MNHNY and CDR2 SVGAGI (reference sequence). The CDR3 nucleotides are TGTGCCAGCAGTTCTCCACAGGGTTTGAACATTCAGTACTTC. It translates to CASSSPQGLNIQYF.

The chain links TRBV6-4 to TRBJ1-2, with 8 bases lining up with TRBD1. J lost 4 bases, V lost 5 bases, and 9 bases had no gene match. The CDR3 covers 15 residues. Per the germline V gene, CDR1 is MRHNA and CDR2 is SNTAGT. The CDR3 bases are TGTGCCAGCAGTCTCACCCGGGACAGGACCTATGGCTACACCTTC. This translates into CASSLTRDRTYGYTF.

The CDR3 nucleotides are TGTGCCAGCAGCCTAGATGGGACAGGGGGCGGAAACACCATATATTTT. As protein: CASSLDGTGGGNTIYF. The chain couples TRBV7-9 to TRBJ1-3; 12 bases agree with TRBD1. The trim removed 5 bases at V and 4 bases at J, leaving 6 bases unmatched. Looked up from germline, CDR1 is SEHNR and CDR2 is FQNEAQ (reference sequence). The CDR3 loop spans 16 amino acids.

The chain couples TRBV10-3 to TRBJ2-7, with D perhaps TRBD2 (6 bases). The CDR3 length is 14 residues. The germline CDR1 and CDR2 sequences are ENHRY and SYGVKD. Trimming left V 4 bases short and J 1 base short, with 11 bases between. DNA of the CDR3: TGTGCCATCAGTGTAGACGGGAGATCCTACGAGCAGTACTTC. Its protein product is CAISVDGRSYEQYF.

The V gene is TRBV4-2, the J gene TRBJ2-5; the match to TRBD1 covers 9 bases. After removal of 8 bases from V and 3 bases from J, the junction contained 7 bases not matched to a gene. The CDR3 has 14 amino acids. The germline CDR1 and CDR2 sequences are LGHNA and YNFKEQ. The CDR3 is CASALTGGEETQYF. DNA for the CDR3: TGTGCCAGCGCCTTGACAGGGGGTGAAGAGACCCAGTACTTC.

The rearrangement uses TRBV10-1 and TRBJ2-4; D is perhaps TRBD1 (8 bases). Between the trimmed V and J ends, which lost 3 bases and 6 bases, there was a span of 12 bases. Per the germline V gene, CDR1 is WNHNN and CDR2 is SYGVQD (reference sequence). CDR3 length: 14 amino acids. The CDR3 reads CASSDTGGVNIQYF. Here the CDR3 DNA reads TGCGCCAGCAGTGACACAGGGGGGGTAAACATTCAGTACTTC.

This chain connects TRBV4-3 to TRBJ2-1, with TRBD1 matching over 9 bases. The J segment lost 5 bases and the V segment lost 4 bases, leaving 9 bases of the junction unmatched. Looked up from germline, CDR1 is LGHNA and CDR2 is YSLEER. The CDR3 contains 16 residues. CDR3 DNA: TGCGCCAGCAGCCGGAAGACAGGGGGGCGGGACAATGAGCAGTTCTTC. Translating gives CASSRKTGGRDNEQFF.

This clone was observed a handful of times. The chain carries TRBV6-1 and TRBJ1-6, with unresolved D. There are 13 residues in the CDR3. Germline CDR1 is MNHNS and CDR2 is SASEGT. V was trimmed by 7 bases and J by 10 bases, leaving 14 bases between them. CDR3: CASIDTGRSPLHF. The CDR3 DNA reads as TGTGCCAGCATAGACACGGGGAGGTCACCCCTCCACTTT.

In this sample, this clone turned up once. The junction departs from germline at one end; a sequencing error may be responsible. The sample holds other DNA sequences that translate to the same CDR3. The rearrangement links TRBV5-1 to TRBJ2-5; possibly TRBD2 for D (7 bases). The CDR3 has 16 amino acids. CDR1 is SGHRS and CDR2 is YFSETQ in the germline V gene. In DNA, the CDR3 is TGCGCTAGCAGCTTGAGGGAGGGACAAAGGTCTGAGACCCAGTACTTC. This encodes CASSLREGQRSETQYF.

In this sample, this clone turned up a few times. V is TRBV19 and J is TRBJ2-1; 12 positions match TRBD2. V gave up 4 bases and J gave up 11 bases; unmatched junction bases: 9. Germline V gives CDR1 LNHDA, CDR2 SQIVND (reference sequence). The length of the CDR3 is 15 residues. The CDR3 region has the DNA TGTGCCAGTAGTACGCTAGCGGGAGGGCCCATAAAGCAGTTCTTC. Protein product: CASSTLAGGPIKQFF.